Listed here are 17 T cell receptor beta chains from one sample, sequenced in a study of blood T cell repertoires in COVID-19. This table comes from immunoSEQ multiplex PCR, and its TCRdb copy is limited to in-frame clones, with some not included. In the table there are some 96,000 clones, more than 75% of which are singletons. Input material: peripheral blood. These TCRs come from a man over 45 with acute or convalescent COVID-19.

The chain carries TRBV7-2 and TRBJ2-3, with 10 bases identical to TRBD2. Trimming cost V 5 bases and J 6 bases; bases outside gene matches: 14. CDR3 size: 17 residues. The germline CDR1 and CDR2 sequences are SGHTA and FQGNSA. The CDR3 sequence: CASSILDASGRKDTQYF. Here the CDR3 DNA reads TGTGCCAGCAGCATACTAGATGCTAGCGGGAGAAAGGATACGCAGTATTTT.

In its sample, this clone was seen once. The CDR3 loop reads CASSLRGAVGGRAFEQFF. The CDR3 nucleotides are TGTGCCAGCAGCTTGAGGGGTGCCGTCGGCGGGAGGGCCTTTGAGCAGTTCTTC. V is TRBV5-4 and J is TRBJ2-1; 9 nucleotides align to TRBD2. The CDR3 runs 18 residues. V shed 1 base and J 9 bases; nucleotides not matched to a gene: 17. CDR1 is SGHNT and CDR2 is YYREEE in the germline V gene (reference sequence).

The rearrangement joins TRBV9 to TRBJ1-1, with D possibly being TRBD1 (5 bases). The CDR3 sequence is 14 residues long. Deletions cut 0 bases from V and 4 bases from J, with 10 bases between. Germline CDR1 is SGDLS and CDR2 is YYNGEE. CDR3: CASSVAVGGTEAFF. The CDR3 bases are TGTGCCAGCAGCGTAGCAGTGGGGGGCACTGAAGCTTTCTTT. Together with reference TRBV9 and TRBJ1-1, the CDR3 gives the full variable domain: DSGVTQTPKHLITATGQRVTLRCSPRSGDLSVYWYQQSLDQGLQFLIQYYNGEERAKGNILERFSAQQFPDLHSELNLSSLELGDSALYFCASSVAVGGTEAFFGQGTRLTVV.

The chain employs TRBV6-5 and TRBJ2-7; TRBD1 matches 8 bases. This CDR3 comprises 13 residues. In germline, CDR1 is MNHEY, CDR2 SVGAGI. Trimming cost V 5 bases and J 2 bases; bases outside gene matches: 2. CDR3: CASSRTGTYEQYF. CDR3 sequence (DNA): TGTGCCAGCAGTAGGACAGGGACCTACGAGCAGTACTTC.

V usage is TRBV14 and J usage is TRBJ2-7; maybe TRBD1 (5 bases). Trimming removed 1 base from V and 7 bases from J, with 11 bases in between. The CDR3 spans 13 residues. The germline V gene has CDR1 SGHDN and CDR2 FVKESK. This CDR3 is CASSQVQGREQYF. The DNA of the CDR3 is TGTGCCAGCAGCCAAGTTCAGGGTAGAGAGCAGTACTTC.

The genes are TRBV27 and TRBJ1-1, with D maybe TRBD1 (5 bases). The germline V gene encodes CDR1 MNHEY and CDR2 SMNVEV (reference sequence). This CDR3 is built from 13 residues. The V end was cut by 8 bases, the J end by 9 bases, with 19 bases between. DNA of the CDR3: TGTGCCAGCGCCCTTGGGGGGTTGGAGAAAGCTTTCTTT. It specifies CASALGGLEKAFF.

In this sample, this clone turned up a few times. The rearrangement joins TRBV5-5 to TRBJ1-3; 9 bases align to TRBD1. Per the germline V gene, CDR1 is SGHKS and CDR2 is YYEKEE (reference sequence). The CDR3 extends over 15 amino acids. The J segment lost 5 bases and the V segment lost 0 bases, leaving 3 bases of the junction unmatched. The CDR3 coding sequence is TGTGCCAGCAGCTTGGATGGACAGGGGAGAAACACCATATATTTT. It is translated as CASSLDGQGRNTIYF.

The J gene is TRBJ2-3, the V gene TRBV18; no clear D gene. Trimming pared 3 bases from V and 1 base from J, leaving 11 bases between. In germline, CDR1 is KGHSH, CDR2 LQKENI. CDR3 length equals 15 residues. CDR3 nucleotides: TGTGCCAGCTCACCGTTGAACTCTGGCACAGATACGCAGTATTTT. Translated, it gives CASSPLNSGTDTQYF.

The chain has TRBV25-1 and TRBJ1-2; D is undetermined. CDR3 size: 15 residues. CDR1 is MGHDK and CDR2 is SYGVNS in the germline V gene. The ends were cut back, 0 bases at V and 11 bases at J, with 19 bases in the middle. The CDR3 bases are TGTGCCAGCAGTGAATATCGCGGGGTCGCCCTCAGATACACCTTC. This translates into CASSEYRGVALRYTF.

The V call is TRBV30, the J call TRBJ1-2, with TRBD1 matching 8 bases. The length of the CDR3 is 17 residues. Germline trimming cut 4 bases from V and 3 bases from J; bases unmatched to any gene: 16. Germline V CDR1 and CDR2: GTSNPN, SVGIG (reference sequence). Written as DNA, the CDR3 is TGTGCCTGGAAACCCCTTCTTGACAGGGGCGCCCACTATGGCTACACCTTC. This codes for CAWKPLLDRGAHYGYTF.

As DNA, the CDR3 is TGTGCCAGCAGCCAACCCGACAGGGAAGTTTATCAGCCCCAGCATTTT. It specifies CASSQPDREVYQPQHF. V and J are TRBV4-2 and TRBJ1-5; 7 nucleotides line up with TRBD1. The length of the CDR3 is 16 residues. The V and J ends lost 2 bases and 5 bases, in that order; junction bases with no gene match: 9. Germline-derived CDR1 and CDR2 are LGHNA and YNFKEQ.

The chain's CDR3 is CASSPLAGGNNEQFF. The DNA for the CDR3 is TGTGCCAGCTCACCTTTAGCGGGAGGAAACAATGAGCAGTTCTTC. The genes are TRBV18 and TRBJ2-1; TRBD2 matches at 10 bases. This CDR3 spans 15 amino acids. The junction had 4 bases not matched to a gene; V was cut back by 3 bases and J by 5 bases. Germline CDR1 is KGHSH and CDR2 is LQKENI.

This chain's CDR3 is CASRSRRADGELFF. The CDR3 DNA is TGTGCCAGCAGATCGAGGAGGGCCGACGGGGAGCTGTTTTTT. This chain joins TRBV11-2 and TRBJ2-2, with D tentatively TRBD2 (6 bases). V lost 6 bases to trimming and J lost 7 bases, with 15 bases between them. The CDR3 is made up of 14 amino acids. Germline assignment: CDR1 SGHAT and CDR2 FQNNGV.

The rearrangement links TRBV18 to TRBJ1-1; 9 bases map to TRBD1. Germline V gene lookup returns CDR1 KGHSH and CDR2 LQKENI. CDR3 length: 15 amino acids. J was trimmed by 4 bases and V by 3 bases; bases with no gene match: 6. CDR3 in DNA: TGTGCCAGCTCACCCACCGGGACAGGGACCACTGAAGCTTTCTTT. Amino acid sequence: CASSPTGTGTTEAFF. Variable domain in full (rest from reference TRBV18 and TRBJ1-1): NAGVMQNPRHLVRRRGQEARLRCSPMKGHSHVYWYRQLPEEGLKFMVYLQKENIIDESGMPKERFSAEFPKEGPSILRIQQVVRGDSAAYFCASSPTGTGTTEAFFGQGTRLTVV.

The rearrangement uses TRBV19 and TRBJ1-5; no clear D. There are 14 residues in the CDR3. Germline-derived CDR1 and CDR2 are LNHDA and SQIVND (reference sequence). V was cut by 8 bases and J by 1 base, with 12 bases left in between. This CDR3 is CASAPGLSNQPQHF. In DNA form, the CDR3 reads TGTGCCAGTGCCCCTGGACTCAGCAATCAGCCCCAGCATTTT. The full variable domain, completed using reference TRBV19 and TRBJ1-5, is DGGITQSPKYLFRKEGQNVTLSCEQNLNHDAMYWYRQDPGQGLRLIYYSQIVNDFQKGDIAEGYSVSREKKESFPLTVTSAQKNPTAFYLCASAPGLSNQPQHFGDGTRLSIL.

J is TRBJ1-5 and V is TRBV6-5; D unresolved. Germline values: CDR1 MNHEY, CDR2 SVGAGI. There are 14 residues in the CDR3. With 6 bases removed from V and 4 bases from J, the gap between germline ends came to 13 bases. CDR3 sequence (DNA): TGTGCCAGCAGCGATGAGGTCCTTAATCAGCCCCAGCATTTT. Translation gives CASSDEVLNQPQHF.

The rearrangement uses TRBV5-3 and TRBJ2-7; 16 bases fit TRBD2. TRBV5-3 is sorted into the ORF group, with uncertain function. The V segment lost 0 bases and the J segment 3 bases; nucleotides outside the gene matches: 9. The CDR3 totals 19 residues. DNA of the CDR3: TGTGCCAGAAGCTTGGTTTCCGGGACTAGCGGGAGGGTTCTCTACGAGCAGTACTTC. This sequence encodes CARSLVSGTSGRVLYEQYF.